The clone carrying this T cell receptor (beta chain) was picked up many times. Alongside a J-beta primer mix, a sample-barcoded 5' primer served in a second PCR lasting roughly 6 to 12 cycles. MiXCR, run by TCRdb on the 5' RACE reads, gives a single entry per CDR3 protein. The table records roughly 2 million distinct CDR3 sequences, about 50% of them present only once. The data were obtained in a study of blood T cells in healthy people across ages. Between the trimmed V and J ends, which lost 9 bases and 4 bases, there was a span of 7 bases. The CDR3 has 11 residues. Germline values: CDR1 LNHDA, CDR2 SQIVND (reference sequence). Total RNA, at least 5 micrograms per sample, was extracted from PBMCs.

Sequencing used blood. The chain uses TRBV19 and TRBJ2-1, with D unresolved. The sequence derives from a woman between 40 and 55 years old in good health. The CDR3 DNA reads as TGTGCCAGCAGTGATTACAATGAGCAGTTCTTC. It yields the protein CASSDYNEQFF.